Listed below are T cell receptor beta chains from one sample, sequenced in a study of OX40 agonist ivuxolimab in advanced cancers. Only in-frame clones appear in the TCRdb table, and some are missing; sequencing was by immunoSEQ multiplex PCR. The sample holds tens of thousands of clones, approximately 81% seen once. The source material was CD4+ or CD8+ T cells sorted from blood, sampled in a trial of the OX40 agonist ivuxolimab. The receptors derive from an adult with an advanced solid tumor such as melanoma, head and neck, liver or kidney cancer. The CDR3 runs from the conserved cysteine through the conserved F or W. The D gene is left open where the match is weak.

v_call,j_call,d_call,cdr3_aa
TRBV9,TRBJ1-2,NA,CASSVEDLGYGYTF
TRBV2,TRBJ1-5,TRBD1,CASRIPWTGLPYSNQPQHF
TRBV7-9,TRBJ2-5,TRBD2,CASSLPYSGRLEETQYF
TRBV5-6,TRBJ1-2,NA,CASSLSPRQFNYGYTF
TRBV14,TRBJ2-1,NA,CASSQERRRTVYNEQFF
TRBV10-3,TRBJ2-1,TRBD2,CAISAAKLLAVYNEQFF
TRBV5-1,TRBJ2-7,TRBD2,CASSLGGTSLYEQYF
TRBV7-9,TRBJ1-1,NA,CASSFGAVNTEAFF
TRBV30,TRBJ1-2,NA,CAWSVFARYTF
TRBV7-9,TRBJ2-6,NA,CASSRMKGSGANVLTF
TRBV5-4,TRBJ2-3,TRBD1,CASSWDRAYTDTQYF
TRBV7-2,TRBJ1-1,NA,CASSLTRNEAFF
TRBV27,TRBJ1-2,NA,CASSLDSYSNYGYTF
TRBV5-6,TRBJ2-2,TRBD2,CASSPGLAGAGELFF
TRBV10-2,TRBJ1-4,TRBD1,CASSPAGTGANEKLFF
TRBV9,TRBJ2-3,NA,CASSVRGVGDTQYF
TRBV27,TRBJ2-1,NA,CASSLVRGPYNEQFF
TRBV9,TRBJ1-1,NA,CASSPDIMNTEAFF
TRBV10-3,TRBJ2-5,NA,CAISPHPSRTSLGETQYF
TRBV5-4,TRBJ2-7,NA,CASSLESGGGYEQYF
TRBV7-8,TRBJ2-1,NA,CASSLSPVTSSYNEQFF
TRBV7-9,TRBJ1-1,NA,CASSYVGGTEAFF
TRBV2,TRBJ2-1,NA,CASTPPEVYNEQFF
TRBV20-1,TRBJ1-3,NA,CSALSGNTIYF
TRBV6-1,TRBJ2-5,TRBD2,CASSPGLAVETQYF
TRBV9,TRBJ2-3,TRBD2,CASSVDPGLADTQYF
TRBV29-1,TRBJ2-5,TRBD1,CSVSGQGTETQYF
TRBV4-1,TRBJ2-5,TRBD2,CASSQSLAGNQETQYF
TRBV7-8,TRBJ1-4,NA,CASSLIGGATNEKLFF
TRBV2,TRBJ1-3,NA,CASSDPGGYSGNTIYF
TRBV29-1,TRBJ2-1,TRBD2,CSVQAGVVNEQFF
TRBV6-5,TRBJ1-1,NA,CASSYSTRINTEAFF
TRBV18,TRBJ1-3,NA,CASSPGVLSGNTIYF
TRBV18,TRBJ1-1,TRBD1,CASSPANRGESTEAFF
TRBV27,TRBJ2-5,NA,CASSLRTWAETQYF
TRBV13,TRBJ1-2,TRBD1,CASSLGTGDYGYTF
TRBV5-1,TRBJ2-1,NA,CASSLAPETHEQFF
TRBV5-5,TRBJ1-1,TRBD1,CASSRTGDTGTEAFF
TRBV7-9,TRBJ2-1,NA,CASSLVTAYNEQFF
TRBV5-4,TRBJ2-2,NA,CASSSIAETNTGELFF
TRBV29-1,TRBJ2-3,NA,CSVMKPTDTQYF
TRBV6-6,TRBJ1-2,NA,CASSYSHGYTF
TRBV29-1,TRBJ2-3,NA,CSVESSGTDTQYF
TRBV5-6,TRBJ1-4,TRBD1,CASSRQGAQDEKLFF
TRBV29-1,TRBJ2-3,NA,CSVERGGRSTTSTDTQYF
TRBV11-2,TRBJ2-7,TRBD2,CASSSIAGQYEQYF
TRBV7-2,TRBJ2-2,TRBD2,CASSLGGSLNTGELFF
TRBV4-3,TRBJ2-7,NA,CASSQDYVSIGSSSYEQYF
TRBV9,TRBJ1-2,NA,CASRGDGGHYYGYTF
TRBV29-1,TRBJ2-2,NA,CSVLPQESTGELFF
TRBV4-1,TRBJ2-7,TRBD2,CASSQSTSVSYEQYF
TRBV7-2,TRBJ2-7,TRBD1,CASSADRGRYYEQYF
TRBV7-9,TRBJ2-5,TRBD2,CASTPGLLGGGTQYF
TRBV2,TRBJ1-4,NA,CASSLESEKLFF
TRBV7-8,TRBJ1-2,TRBD1,CASSFAPGQGGLYGYTF